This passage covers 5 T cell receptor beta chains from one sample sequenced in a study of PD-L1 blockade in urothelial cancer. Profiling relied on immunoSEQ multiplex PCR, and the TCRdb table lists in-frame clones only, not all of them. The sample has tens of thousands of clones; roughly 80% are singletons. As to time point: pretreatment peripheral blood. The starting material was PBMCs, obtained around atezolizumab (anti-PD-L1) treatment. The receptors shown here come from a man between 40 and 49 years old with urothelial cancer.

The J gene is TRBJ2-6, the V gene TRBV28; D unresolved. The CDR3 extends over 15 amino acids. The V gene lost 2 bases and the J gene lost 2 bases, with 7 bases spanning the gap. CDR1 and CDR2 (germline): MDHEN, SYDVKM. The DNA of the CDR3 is TGTGCCAGCAGTTTAAGTGGCACTGGGGCCAACGTCCTGACTTTC. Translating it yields CASSLSGTGANVLTF. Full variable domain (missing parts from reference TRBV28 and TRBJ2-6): DVKVTQSSRYLVKRTGEKVFLECVQDMDHENMFWYRQDPGLGLRLIYFSYDVKMKEKGDIPEGYSVSREKKERFSLILESASTNQTSMYLCASSLSGTGANVLTFGAGSRLTVL.

CDR3 sequence: CASKFTGQAGNTIYF. Here the CDR3 DNA reads TGTGCCAGCAAGTTTACGGGACAGGCAGGAAACACCATATATTTT. J is TRBJ1-3 and V is TRBV27; TRBD1 agrees at 8 bases. The germline V gene encodes CDR1 MNHEY and CDR2 SMNVEV (reference sequence). CDR3 length equals 15 residues. Losses at the gene ends were 7 bases for V and 4 bases for J; bases not matched to a gene: 9.

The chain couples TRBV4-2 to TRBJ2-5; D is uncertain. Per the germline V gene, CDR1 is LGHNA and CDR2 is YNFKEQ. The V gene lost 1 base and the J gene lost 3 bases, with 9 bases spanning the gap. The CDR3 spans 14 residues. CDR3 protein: CASSQGQREETQYF. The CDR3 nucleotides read TGTGCCAGCAGCCAAGGGCAGCGAGAAGAGACCCAGTACTTC.

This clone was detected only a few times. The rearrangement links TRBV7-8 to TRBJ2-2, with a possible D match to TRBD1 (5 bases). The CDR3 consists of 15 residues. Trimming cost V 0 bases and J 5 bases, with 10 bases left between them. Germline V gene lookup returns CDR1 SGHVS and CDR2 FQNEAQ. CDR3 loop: CASSLARVRTGELFF. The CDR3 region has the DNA TGTGCCAGCAGCTTAGCCAGGGTTCGGACCGGGGAGCTGTTTTTT.

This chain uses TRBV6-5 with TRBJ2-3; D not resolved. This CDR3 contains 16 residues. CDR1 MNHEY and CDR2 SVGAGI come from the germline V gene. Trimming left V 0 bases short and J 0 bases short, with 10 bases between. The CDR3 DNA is TGTGCCAGCAGTTACTCGAGGCAGCCTAGCACAGATACGCAGTATTTT. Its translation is CASSYSRQPSTDTQYF.